These 7 T cell receptor beta chains share one sample of origin, sequenced in a study of T-cell memory formation after mild COVID-19. TCRdb used MiXCR to reprocess the 5' RACE reads, holding one entry per CDR3 protein. The sample has 500,000 to 600,000 distinct CDR3 sequences; about a sixth are singletons. The sample was PBMCs or a T cell subset sorted from them (not recorded which). The receptor source for this set is an adult woman who had mild COVID-19 (a few samples of this study predate the infection). Cell type and time point are not known.

This clonotype was counted only a few times. This chain uses TRBV7-3 with TRBJ2-5; the match to TRBD1 covers 11 bases. CDR1 SGHTA and CDR2 FQGTGA come from the germline V gene. Germline trimming cut 5 bases from V and 9 bases from J; bases unmatched to any gene: 11. The CDR3 sequence is 15 residues long. The CDR3 loop reads CASSLVGGQGEPQYF. CDR3 in DNA: TGTGCCAGCAGCCTGGTTGGGGGACAGGGGGAACCCCAGTACTTC.

The chain has TRBV6-2 or TRBV6-3 and TRBJ2-1; D could derive from TRBD1 or TRBD2 (5 bases each). Between the trimmed V and J ends, which lost 7 bases and 7 bases, there was a span of 14 bases. The CDR3 spans 13 residues. CDR1 and CDR2 from the germline V gene are MNHEY and SVGEGT. The chain's CDR3 is CASTRDQYNEQFF. CDR3 in DNA: TGTGCCAGCACCCGGGACCAGTATAATGAGCAGTTCTTC.

The rearrangement uses TRBV27 and TRBJ2-7; D is perhaps TRBD1 (5 bases). The CDR3 consists of 21 residues. CDR1 and CDR2 (germline): MNHEY, SMNVEV (reference sequence). V gave up 4 bases and J gave up 0 bases, with 31 bases separating them. CDR3 in DNA: TGTGCCAGCAGTTCAAGAATAAACCCCGGACCTAAGGGGCCCCACTCCTACGAGCAGTACTTC. Translating it yields CASSSRINPGPKGPHSYEQYF.

The chain couples TRBV5-1 to TRBJ2-5; D perhaps matches TRBD1 (6 bases). Trimming took off 2 bases at V and 5 bases at J, with 13 bases between the two ends. CDR3 length: 14 residues. Germline V gives CDR1 SGHRS, CDR2 YFSETQ. CDR3 nucleotide sequence: TGCGCCAGCAGCTTTTTGGGGGCAGGGGAGACCCAGTACTTC. Translated, it gives CASSFLGAGETQYF.

The chain has TRBV4-2 and TRBJ2-5, with D possibly being TRBD1 or TRBD2 (5 bases each). This CDR3 has 16 residues. The V gene lost 3 bases and the J gene lost 4 bases, with 18 bases spanning the gap. The germline V gene encodes CDR1 LGHNA and CDR2 YNFKEQ. DNA of the CDR3: TGTGCCAGCAGCCAGCCCGGAGCGGTGGGGGTAGAGACCCAGTACTTC. Translation gives CASSQPGAVGVETQYF.

The genes are TRBV6-5 and TRBJ1-1, with D tentatively TRBD1 (5 bases). This CDR3 contains 14 residues. From germline, CDR1 is MNHEY and CDR2 SVGAGI. Trimming took 0 bases from V and 0 from J, leaving 5 bases between them. The chain's CDR3 is CASSYSDMNTEAFF. CDR3 in DNA: TGTGCCAGCAGTTACTCGGACATGAACACTGAAGCTTTCTTT.

The sample holds a few counts of this clonotype. This rearrangement joins TRBV6-5 to TRBJ2-3; D unresolved. The ends were cut back, 4 bases at V and 13 bases at J, with 12 bases in the middle. Germline-derived CDR1 and CDR2 are MNHEY and SVGAGI. This CDR3 contains 11 residues. The CDR3 here is CASSFHSVEYF. CDR3 nucleotides: TGTGCCAGCAGTTTTCACTCGGTGGAGTATTTT.